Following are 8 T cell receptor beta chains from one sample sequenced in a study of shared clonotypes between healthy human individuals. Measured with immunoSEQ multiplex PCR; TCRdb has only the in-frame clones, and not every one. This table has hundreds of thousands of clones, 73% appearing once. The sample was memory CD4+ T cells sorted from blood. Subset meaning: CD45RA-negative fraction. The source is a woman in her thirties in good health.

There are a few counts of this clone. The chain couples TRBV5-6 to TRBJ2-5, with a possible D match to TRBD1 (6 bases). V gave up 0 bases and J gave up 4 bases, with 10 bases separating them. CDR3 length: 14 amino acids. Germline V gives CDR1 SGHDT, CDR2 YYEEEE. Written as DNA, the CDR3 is TGTGCCAGCAGCTTGGGACAGGCAGGAGAGACCCAGTACTTC. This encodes CASSLGQAGETQYF.

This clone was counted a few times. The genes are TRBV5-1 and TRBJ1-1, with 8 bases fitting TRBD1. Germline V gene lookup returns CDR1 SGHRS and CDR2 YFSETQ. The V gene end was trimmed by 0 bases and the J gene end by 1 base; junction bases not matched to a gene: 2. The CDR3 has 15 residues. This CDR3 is CASSLGDRTNTEAFF. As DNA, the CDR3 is TGCGCCAGCAGCTTGGGGGACAGGACGAACACTGAAGCTTTCTTT.

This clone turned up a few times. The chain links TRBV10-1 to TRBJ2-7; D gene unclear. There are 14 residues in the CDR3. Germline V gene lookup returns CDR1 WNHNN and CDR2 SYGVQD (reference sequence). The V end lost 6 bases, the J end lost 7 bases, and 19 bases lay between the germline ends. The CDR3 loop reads CASSPDKTRPEQYF. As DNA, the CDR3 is TGCGCCAGCAGCCCCGATAAAACCCGTCCGGAGCAGTACTTC.

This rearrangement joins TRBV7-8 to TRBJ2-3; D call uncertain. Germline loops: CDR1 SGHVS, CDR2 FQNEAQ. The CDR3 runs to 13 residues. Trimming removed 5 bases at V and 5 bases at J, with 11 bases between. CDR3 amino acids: CASSRAGQDTQYF. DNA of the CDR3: TGTGCCAGCAGCAGAGCAGGTCAAGATACGCAGTATTTT.

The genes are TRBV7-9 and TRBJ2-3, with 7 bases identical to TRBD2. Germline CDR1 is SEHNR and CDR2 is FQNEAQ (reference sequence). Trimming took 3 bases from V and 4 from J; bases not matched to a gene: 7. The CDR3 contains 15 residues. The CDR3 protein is CASSLGSGIADTQYF. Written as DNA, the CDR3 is TGTGCCAGCAGCTTGGGGAGCGGGATCGCAGATACGCAGTATTTT.

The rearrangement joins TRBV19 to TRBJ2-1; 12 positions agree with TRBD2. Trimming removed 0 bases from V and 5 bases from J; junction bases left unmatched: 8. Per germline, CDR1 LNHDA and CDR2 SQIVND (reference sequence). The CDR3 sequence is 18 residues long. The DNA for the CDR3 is TGTGCCAGTAGTATAGATCCTCCGACTAGCGGGAGTCACAATGAGCAGTTCTTC. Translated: CASSIDPPTSGSHNEQFF.

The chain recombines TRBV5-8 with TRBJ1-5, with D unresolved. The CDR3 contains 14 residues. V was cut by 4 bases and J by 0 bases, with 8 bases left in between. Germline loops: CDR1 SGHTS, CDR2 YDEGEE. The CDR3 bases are TGTGCCAGCAGCCGCTTAAATAGCAATCAGCCCCAGCATTTT. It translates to CASSRLNSNQPQHF.

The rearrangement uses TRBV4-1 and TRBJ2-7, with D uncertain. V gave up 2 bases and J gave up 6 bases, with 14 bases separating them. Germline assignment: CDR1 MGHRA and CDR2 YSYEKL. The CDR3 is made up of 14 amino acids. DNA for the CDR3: TGCGCCAGCAGCCAATTAGGACCGGAACGCGAGCAGTACTTC. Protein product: CASSQLGPEREQYF.